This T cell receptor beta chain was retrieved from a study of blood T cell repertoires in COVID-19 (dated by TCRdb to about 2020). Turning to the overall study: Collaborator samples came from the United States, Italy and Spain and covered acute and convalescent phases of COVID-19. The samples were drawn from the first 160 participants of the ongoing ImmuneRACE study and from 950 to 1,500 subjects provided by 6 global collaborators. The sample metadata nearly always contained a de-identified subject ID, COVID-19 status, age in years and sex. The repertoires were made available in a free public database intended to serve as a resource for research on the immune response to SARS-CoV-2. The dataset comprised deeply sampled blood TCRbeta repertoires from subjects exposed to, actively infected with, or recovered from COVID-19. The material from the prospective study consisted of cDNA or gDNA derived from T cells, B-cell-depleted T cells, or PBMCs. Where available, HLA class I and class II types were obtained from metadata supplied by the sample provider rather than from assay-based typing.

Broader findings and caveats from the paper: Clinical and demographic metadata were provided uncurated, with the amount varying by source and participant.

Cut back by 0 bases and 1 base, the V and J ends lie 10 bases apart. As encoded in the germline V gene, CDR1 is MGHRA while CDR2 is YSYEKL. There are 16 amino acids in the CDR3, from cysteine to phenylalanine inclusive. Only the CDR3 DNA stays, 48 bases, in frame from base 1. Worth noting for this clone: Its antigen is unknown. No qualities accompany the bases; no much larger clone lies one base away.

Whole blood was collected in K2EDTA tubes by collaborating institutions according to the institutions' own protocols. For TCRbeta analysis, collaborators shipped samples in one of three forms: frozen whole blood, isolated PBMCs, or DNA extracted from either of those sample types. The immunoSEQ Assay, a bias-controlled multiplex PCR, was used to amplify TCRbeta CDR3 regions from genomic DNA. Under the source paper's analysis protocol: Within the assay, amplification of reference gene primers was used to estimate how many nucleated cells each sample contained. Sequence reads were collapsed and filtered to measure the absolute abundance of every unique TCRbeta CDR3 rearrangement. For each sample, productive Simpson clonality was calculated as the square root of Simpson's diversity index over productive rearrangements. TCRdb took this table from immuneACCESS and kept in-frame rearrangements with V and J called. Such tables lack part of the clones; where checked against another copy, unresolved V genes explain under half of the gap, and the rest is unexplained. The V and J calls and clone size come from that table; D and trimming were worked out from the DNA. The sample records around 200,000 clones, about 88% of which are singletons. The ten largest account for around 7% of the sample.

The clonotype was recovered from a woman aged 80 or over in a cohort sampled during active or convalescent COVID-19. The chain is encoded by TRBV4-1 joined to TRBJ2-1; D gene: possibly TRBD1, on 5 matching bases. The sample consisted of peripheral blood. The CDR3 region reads CASSQEGLGSYNEQFF. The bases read TGCGCCAGCAGCCAAGAGGGGCTAGGGTCCTACAATGAGCAGTTCTTC.